The source of this T cell receptor beta chain is a study of blood T cell repertoires in COVID-19. This table comes from immunoSEQ multiplex PCR, and its TCRdb copy is limited to in-frame clones, with some not included. The sample has some 390,000 clones, 85% to 90% seen once. This study enrolled people aged about 18 to 95 from 20 to 25 US geographic areas. Each participant's cohort was designated according to participant-reported clinical history. Unmatched junction bases numbered 10, after V lost 5 bases and J lost 4 bases. From germline, CDR1 is SEHNR and CDR2 FQNEAQ (reference sequence). This CDR3 is 16 amino acids long.

The TCR sequence derives from a man aged 25 to 40 who had recovered from COVID-19. The sample comprised PBMCs or T cells enriched from blood (not recorded which). The rearrangement links TRBV7-9 to TRBJ2-1, with 8 bases lining up with TRBD2. DNA for the CDR3: TGTGCCAGCAGCCAAACAACTAGCGGTCCTTACAATGAGCAGTTCTTC. It translates to CASSQTTSGPYNEQFF.